The T cell receptor (beta chain) under discussion was sequenced for a study of cytomegalovirus exposure and HLA in healthy donors. Study-level results: A later analysis showed TCR association rates differing by HLA locus, peaking at DRB1 and lowest at HLA-C. CMV serostatus was the only immune exposure information that was available. A later analysis found most CMV-associated TCR beta chains apparently HLA-restricted.

Note on this clone: Its antigen is not identified.

In the PCR, 60 Vbeta and 13 Jbeta primers were used. Some clones are missing from TCRdb's copy, which holds only in-frame ones; the method was immunoSEQ multiplex PCR. The sample's table shows some 130,000 clones. Germline V gene sequence: CDR1 MDHEN, CDR2 SYDVKM. V was clipped by 4 bases and J by 0 bases, with 7 bases between them. This CDR3 has 14 residues. The sequenced material came from PBMCs. The TCR originated in a man younger than 30 in good health and CMV-seronegative. The chain carries TRBV28 and TRBJ1-5; D is possibly TRBD1 (5 bases). As DNA, the CDR3 is TGTGCCAGCAGTTACAGGAATAGCAATCAGCCCCAGCATTTT. It translates to CASSYRNSNQPQHF.